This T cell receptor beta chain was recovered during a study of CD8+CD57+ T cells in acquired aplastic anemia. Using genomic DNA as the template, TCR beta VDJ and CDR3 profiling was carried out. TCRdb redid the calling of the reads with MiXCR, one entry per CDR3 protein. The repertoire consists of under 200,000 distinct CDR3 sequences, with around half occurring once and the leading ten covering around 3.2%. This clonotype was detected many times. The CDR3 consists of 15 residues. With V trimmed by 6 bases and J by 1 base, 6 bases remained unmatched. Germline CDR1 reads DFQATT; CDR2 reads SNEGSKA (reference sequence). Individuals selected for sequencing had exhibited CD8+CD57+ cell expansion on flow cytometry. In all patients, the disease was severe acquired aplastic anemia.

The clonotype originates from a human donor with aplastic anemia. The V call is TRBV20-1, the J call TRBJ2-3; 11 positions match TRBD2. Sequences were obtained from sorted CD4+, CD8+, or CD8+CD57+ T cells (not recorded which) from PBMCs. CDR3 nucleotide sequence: TGCAGTGCCTCGGGGACTAGCGGACGCACAGATACGCAGTATTTT. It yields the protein CSASGTSGRTDTQYF.